These T cell receptor beta chains were read from a single sample in a study of CD8 T cells in ankylosing spondylitis. TCRdb recomputed calls from the 5' RACE reads with MiXCR, one row per CDR3 protein. The table has about 800,000 distinct CDR3 sequences, about 12% seen once; the top ten hold 0.51%. Material: blood, either unsorted or a sorted T cell fraction (not recorded which). These receptors came from a male donor with ankylosing spondylitis. Each CDR3 is given with its conserved first and last residue. The D gene is left open where the match is weak. Clone size is not always given. Where it is, it says once, few, many or a class for expanded clones.

length: 13
J: TRBJ1-1
D: NA
size: many
V: TRBV5-1
CDR3: CASCHGGNTEAFF
DNA: TGCGCCAGCTGCCACGGAGGCAACACTGAAGCTTTCTTT

length: 13
J: TRBJ1-1
D: NA
size: NA
V: TRBV20-1
CDR3: CSARVAMNTEAFF
DNA: TGCAGTGCTAGAGTGGCGATGAACACTGAAGCTTTCTTT

length: 15
J: TRBJ1-5
D: TRBD1
size: many
V: TRBV29-1
CDR3: CSVVYPGGEGQPQHF
DNA: TGCAGCGTTGTGTACCCAGGGGGCGAGGGTCAGCCCCAGCATTTT

length: 15
J: TRBJ1-1
D: NA
size: NA
V: TRBV10-3
CDR3: CAIGDPRVLNTEAFF
DNA: TGTGCCATCGGGGACCCCCGAGTCCTGAACACTGAAGCTTTCTTT

length: 12
J: TRBJ2-3
D: TRBD2
size: few
V: TRBV20-1
CDR3: CSASTSGDTQYF
DNA: TGCAGTGCTAGTACTAGCGGAGATACGCAGTATTTT

length: 14
J: TRBJ1-1
D: TRBD1
size: few
V: TRBV20-1
CDR3: CSAEDRGPVPEAFF
DNA: TGCAGTGCTGAAGACAGGGGCCCTGTCCCCGAAGCTTTCTTT

length: 13
J: TRBJ1-1
D: NA
size: NA
V: TRBV20-1
CDR3: CSARQTVNTEAFF
DNA: TGCAGTGCTAGGCAAACAGTGAACACTGAAGCTTTCTTT

length: 20
J: TRBJ1-1
D: NA
size: few
V: TRBV4-3
CDR3: CASSQEEGSRSGIADTEAFF
DNA: TGCGCCAGCAGCCAAGAGGAAGGGTCCCGGTCGGGAATCGCGGACACTGAAGCTTTCTTT

length: 18
J: TRBJ2-1
D: TRBD2
size: NA
V: TRBV6-1
CDR3: CASMKRLATFGAHNEQFF
DNA: TGTGCCAGCATGAAGAGACTAGCGACCTTCGGGGCACACAATGAGCAGTTCTTC

length: 13
J: TRBJ2-5
D: NA
size: many
V: TRBV20-1
CDR3: CSAEASYQETQYF
DNA: TGCAGTGCCGAGGCCAGCTACCAAGAGACCCAGTACTTC

length: 15
J: TRBJ2-2
D: TRBD2
size: NA
V: TRBV6-2/TRBV6-3
CDR3: CASRRLAGRTGELFF
DNA: TGTGCCAGCAGGCGCCTAGCGGGCCGTACCGGGGAGCTGTTTTTT

length: 13
J: TRBJ2-5
D: NA
size: few
V: TRBV24-1
CDR3: CATSDIRSETQYF
DNA: TGTGCCACCAGTGATATCAGGAGCGAGACCCAGTACTTC

length: 16
J: TRBJ1-2
D: NA
size: NA
V: TRBV6-2/TRBV6-3
CDR3: CASSYFVIWTDYGYTF
DNA: TGTGCCAGCAGTTACTTTGTGATATGGACGGACTATGGCTACACCTTC

length: 14
J: TRBJ1-1
D: NA
size: many
V: TRBV20-1
CDR3: CSARGRTPRTEAFF
DNA: TGCAGTGCTAGAGGCAGGACACCGAGGACTGAAGCTTTCTTT

length: 13
J: TRBJ2-2
D: NA
size: few
V: TRBV28
CDR3: CATYRENTGELFF
DNA: TGTGCCACCTACAGGGAAAACACCGGGGAGCTGTTTTTT

length: 13
J: TRBJ2-1
D: NA
size: many
V: TRBV20-1
CDR3: CSARWRTYNEQFF
DNA: TGCAGTGCTAGGTGGAGGACCTACAATGAGCAGTTCTTC

length: 16
J: TRBJ2-1
D: NA
size: NA
V: TRBV11-2
CDR3: CASSPAGTVDFNEQFF
DNA: TGTGCCAGCAGCCCAGCCGGGACGGTCGACTTCAATGAGCAGTTCTTC

length: 15
J: TRBJ2-1
D: TRBD1
size: few
V: TRBV5-5
CDR3: CASTPGQPRDNEQFF
DNA: TGTGCCAGCACCCCGGGACAGCCGAGGGACAATGAGCAGTTCTTC

length: 16
J: TRBJ1-4
D: NA
size: few
V: TRBV4-3
CDR3: CASSPRGGATNEKLFF
DNA: TGCGCCAGCAGCCCCCGGGGGGGGGCAACTAATGAAAAACTGTTTTTT

length: 16
J: TRBJ2-7
D: NA
size: NA
V: TRBV7-9
CDR3: CASSFGHGTVAYEQYF
DNA: TGTGCCAGCAGCTTCGGTCACGGGACGGTGGCCTACGAGCAGTACTTC

length: 15
J: TRBJ1-3
D: NA
size: few
V: TRBV3-1
CDR3: CASSRPGRNGNTIYF
DNA: TGTGCCAGCAGCCGCCCAGGCCGTAACGGAAACACCATATATTTT

length: 15
J: TRBJ2-3
D: NA
size: few
V: TRBV24-1
CDR3: CATSDPGQITDTQYF
DNA: TGTGCCACCAGTGACCCAGGACAGATCACAGATACGCAGTATTTT

length: 15
J: TRBJ2-2
D: NA
size: NA
V: TRBV20-1
CDR3: CSARDRRLNTGELFF
DNA: TGCAGTGCTAGAGACCGTAGGCTCAACACCGGGGAGCTGTTTTTT